Below, 10 T cell receptor beta chains from the same sample are listed, as sequenced in a study of blood T cell repertoires in COVID-19. Measured with immunoSEQ multiplex PCR; TCRdb has only the in-frame clones, and not every one. The repertoire holds approximately 330,000 clones, with 80% to 90% as singletons. Input material: PBMCs or T cells enriched from blood (not recorded which). Receptors were obtained from a middle-aged woman with acute COVID-19.

V and J are TRBV7-9 and TRBJ2-1, with 7 bases that match TRBD2. Trimming took 5 bases from V and 4 from J; bases not matched to a gene: 11. The CDR3 length is 16 residues. Germline CDR1 SEHNR, CDR2 FQNEAQ (reference sequence). Here the CDR3 reads CASSHLLASGYNEQFF. The DNA for the CDR3 is TGTGCCAGCAGCCACCTACTGGCTAGCGGTTACAATGAGCAGTTCTTC.

The chain carries TRBV7-9 and TRBJ2-1; no firm D call. Between the trimmed V and J ends, which lost 1 base and 9 bases, there was a span of 7 bases. CDR3 length: 12 residues. From germline, CDR1 is SEHNR and CDR2 FQNEAQ (reference sequence). CDR3 in amino acids: CASSLVGTEQFF. The CDR3 region has the DNA TGTGCCAGCAGCTTAGTGGGCACTGAGCAGTTCTTC.

The DNA for the CDR3 is TGTGCCACCAGTGATATGGGGACAGGGAACACCGGGGAGCTGTTTTTT. Amino acid sequence: CATSDMGTGNTGELFF. V gene TRBV24-1 combines with J gene TRBJ2-2, with 8 bases fitting TRBD1. The ends lost 3 bases at V and 1 base at J; junction bases unmatched: 3. The germline CDR1 and CDR2 sequences are KGHDR and SFDVKD. The CDR3 contains 16 residues.

This chain connects TRBV7-3 to TRBJ2-5; 8 bases are a match to TRBD2. Germline V gene data show CDR1 as SGHTA and CDR2 as FQGTGA. CDR3 length: 15 amino acids. V was clipped by 1 base and J by 2 bases; unmatched bases: 3. The CDR3 coding sequence is TGTGCCAGCAGCTTAAATCCTAGCGGGCAAGAGACCCAGTACTTC. This translates into CASSLNPSGQETQYF.

The rearrangement links TRBV4-3 to TRBJ2-3; a possible D gene is TRBD2 (6 bases). Germline V gene sequence: CDR1 LGHNA, CDR2 YSLEER. Trimming left V 6 bases short and J 0 bases short, with 16 bases between. The CDR3 covers 16 residues. The CDR3 sequence is CASREGLSSSTDTQYF. CDR3 nucleotide sequence: TGCGCCAGCAGGGAGGGACTCAGCTCTAGCACAGATACGCAGTATTTT.

Points on this clone: The same CDR3 also results from other DNA sequences found in this sample. The chain links TRBV5-1 to TRBJ2-5; a weak D match, TRBD1 (5 bases). The V end was cut by 3 bases, the J end by 3 bases, with 9 bases between. Looked up from germline, CDR1 is SGHRS and CDR2 is YFSETQ. The CDR3 covers 13 residues. CDR3 in amino acids: CASSSGLEETQYF. The DNA for the CDR3 is TGCGCCAGCAGCTCAGGGCTGGAAGAGACCCAGTACTTC.

The genes are TRBV29-1 and TRBJ1-1; TRBD1 aligns across 7 bases. Germline assignment: CDR1 SQVTM and CDR2 ANQGSEA. CDR3 length equals 12 residues. V dropped 4 bases and J dropped 4; count of bases not matched to a gene: 3. The CDR3 DNA is TGCAGCGTTGTCTCAGGGGGCACTGAAGCTTTCTTT. It encodes CSVVSGGTEAFF. The full variable domain, in which reference TRBV29-1 and TRBJ1-1 provide the parts outside the CDR3, is SAVISQKPSRDICQRGTSLTIQCQVDSQVTMMFWYRQQPGQSLTLIATANQGSEATYESGFVIDKFPISRPNLTFSTLTVSNMSPEDSSIYLCSVVSGGTEAFFGQGTRLTVV.

This sequence joins TRBV6-5 and TRBJ2-2; possible D gene TRBD2, 6 bases. The V end lost 5 bases, the J end lost 2 bases, and 12 bases lay between the germline ends. Germline lookup yields CDR1 MNHEY and CDR2 SVGAGI. This CDR3 is built from 15 residues. As DNA, the CDR3 is TGTGCCAGCAGTCGGCCGGGAGTTAACACCGGGGAGCTGTTTTTT. Translated: CASSRPGVNTGELFF.

V gene TRBV28 combines with J gene TRBJ2-7, with 11 nucleotides matching TRBD2. The CDR3 consists of 16 residues. CDR1 MDHEN and CDR2 SYDVKM come from the germline V gene. Trimming removed 5 bases from V and 2 bases from J; junction bases left unmatched: 8. CDR3: CASSRTSGSYAYEQYF. The DNA for the CDR3 is TGTGCCAGCAGTCGGACTAGCGGGTCTTATGCCTACGAGCAGTACTTC. The whole variable domain, remainder taken from reference TRBV28 and TRBJ2-7, is DVKVTQSSRYLVKRTGEKVFLECVQDMDHENMFWYRQDPGLGLRLIYFSYDVKMKEKGDIPEGYSVSREKKERFSLILESASTNQTSMYLCASSRTSGSYAYEQYFGPGTRLTVT.

CDR3 residues: CASSPVSNTEAFF. The CDR3 coding sequence is TGTGCCAGCAGTCCTGTTTCGAACACTGAAGCTTTCTTT. The chain carries TRBV6-5 and TRBJ1-1; the D is unclear. V lost 5 bases and J lost 1, with 8 bases in between. The CDR3 consists of 13 residues. Germline CDR1 reads MNHEY; CDR2 reads SVGAGI.